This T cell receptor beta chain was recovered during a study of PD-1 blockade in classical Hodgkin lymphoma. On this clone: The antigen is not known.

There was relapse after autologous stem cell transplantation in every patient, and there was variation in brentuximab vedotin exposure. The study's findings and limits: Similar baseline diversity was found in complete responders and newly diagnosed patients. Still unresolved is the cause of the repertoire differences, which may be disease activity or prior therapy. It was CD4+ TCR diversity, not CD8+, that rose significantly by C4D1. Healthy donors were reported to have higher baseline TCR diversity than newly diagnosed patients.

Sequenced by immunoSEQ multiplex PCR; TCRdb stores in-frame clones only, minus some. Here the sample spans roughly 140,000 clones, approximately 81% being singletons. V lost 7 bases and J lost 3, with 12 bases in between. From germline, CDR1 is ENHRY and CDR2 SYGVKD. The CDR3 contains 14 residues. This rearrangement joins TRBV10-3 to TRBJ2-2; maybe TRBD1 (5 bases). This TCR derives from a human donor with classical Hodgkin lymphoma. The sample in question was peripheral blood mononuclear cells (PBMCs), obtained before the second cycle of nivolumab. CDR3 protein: CAIKGAGDTGELFF. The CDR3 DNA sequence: TGTGCCATCAAAGGGGCAGGAGACACCGGGGAGCTGTTTTTT.